The clone carrying this TCR beta chain occurred a few times. What the recovered Cohort 3 donors had was two negative PCRs, clearance, or symptom resolution. The entry originates in a study of blood T cell repertoires in COVID-19. Across the study: PBMCs, B-cell-depleted T cells, or T cells provided the cDNA or gDNA that made up the material.

The length of the CDR3 is 13 residues. Deletions cut 7 bases from V and 2 bases from J, with 9 bases between. The germline V gene has CDR1 SGHAT and CDR2 FQNNGV. In the original workflow: Amplification with reference gene primers provided the estimates of nucleated cell counts. Sequencing used immunoSEQ multiplex PCR; TCRdb keeps in-frame clones, though not all of them. V and J calls and clone size come straight from that table; D and trimming were deduced from the DNA. The repertoire has more than 200,000 clones, roughly four fifths of them found once; the top ten carry approximately 1.8%. The sequencing input was PBMCs or T cells enriched from blood (not recorded which). The rearrangement links TRBV11-2 to TRBJ1-3; D is unresolved. The origin of this receptor is a man between 60 and 75 years old who had recovered from COVID-19. The CDR3 nucleotides read TGTGCCAGCACCCGCCAGACTGGAAACACCATATATTTT. Translation gives CASTRQTGNTIYF.